Each of the 5 T cell receptor beta chains below was sequenced from the same sample in a study of Ad26.COV2.S vaccination and SARS-CoV-2 variants. Treatment indicated: approximately 18 received Ad26.COV2.S at low or high dose, single or two shots; about five received placebo; per-sample allocation not given. Sampling was done on day 63 after the first vaccine or placebo injection. Clones were sequenced by immunoSEQ multiplex PCR, and TCRdb holds only the in-frame ones, with some missing. This table holds hundreds of thousands of clones, around 87% found once. This material consisted of peripheral blood, taken in a trial of Ad26.COV2.S vaccine versus placebo. The receptors were sampled from a person aged 18-60 years who received the Ad26.COV2.S COVID-19 vaccine or a placebo.

The chain combines TRBV10-2 with TRBJ1-1; possibly TRBD1 for D (5 bases). V was cut by 2 bases and J by 1 base, with 5 bases left in between. This CDR3 is built from 13 residues. Germline-derived CDR1 and CDR2 are WSHSY and SAAADI. The CDR3 nucleotides read TGCGCCAGCAGTGAGGGGGGGAACACTGAAGCTTTCTTT. Amino acids: CASSEGGNTEAFF.

The chain recombines TRBV3-1 (or the pseudogene TRBV3-2) with TRBJ1-2, with D unclear. This CDR3 has 13 amino acids. Trimming shortened V by 2 bases and J by 8 bases, and 12 bases separated the two germline ends. Per the germline V gene, CDR1 is LGHDT and CDR2 is YNNKEL (reference sequence). The CDR3 is CASSQRTDSGYTF. In nucleotides, the CDR3 is TGTGCCAGCAGCCAAAGGACCGACTCCGGCTACACCTTC.

The V gene is TRBV27, the J gene TRBJ2-5, with 10 bases fitting TRBD1. The CDR3 is 14 amino acids. V lost 3 bases and J lost 5; bases outside the gene matches: 3. CDR1 and CDR2 from the germline V gene are MNHEY and SMNVEV (reference sequence). The CDR3 reads CASSLGQGIETQYF. The DNA of the CDR3 is TGTGCCAGCAGTTTGGGACAGGGGATTGAGACCCAGTACTTC.

The CDR3 loop reads CASSLTGAHGYTF. The CDR3 nucleotides are TGTGCCAGCAGCCTTACAGGGGCGCATGGCTACACCTTC. This sequence joins TRBV5-6 and TRBJ1-2; 7 nucleotides match TRBD1. This CDR3 is 13 amino acids long. CDR1 is SGHDT, CDR2 YYEEEE, per germline. The trim removed 4 bases at V and 6 bases at J, leaving 6 bases unmatched.

The chain is built from TRBV30 and TRBJ1-1, with 9 nucleotides matching TRBD1. V shed 4 bases, J shed 9 bases, and the junction held 6 bases outside the gene matches. Germline values: CDR1 GTSNPN, CDR2 SVGIG (reference sequence). The CDR3 extends over 12 amino acids. CDR3 amino acids: CAWTTGGYQAFF. CDR3 in DNA: TGTGCCTGGACGACAGGGGGATATCAAGCTTTCTTT.